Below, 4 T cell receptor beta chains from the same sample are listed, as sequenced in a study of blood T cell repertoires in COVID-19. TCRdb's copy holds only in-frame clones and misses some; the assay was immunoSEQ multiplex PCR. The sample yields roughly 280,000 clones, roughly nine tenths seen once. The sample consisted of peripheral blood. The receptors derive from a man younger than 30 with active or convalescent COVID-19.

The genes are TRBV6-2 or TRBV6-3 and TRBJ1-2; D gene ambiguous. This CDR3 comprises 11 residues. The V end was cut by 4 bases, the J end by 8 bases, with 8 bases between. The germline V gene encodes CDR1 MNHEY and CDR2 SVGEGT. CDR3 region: CASSFLRGYTF. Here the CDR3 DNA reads TGTGCCAGCAGTTTCCTGCGCGGCTACACCTTC.

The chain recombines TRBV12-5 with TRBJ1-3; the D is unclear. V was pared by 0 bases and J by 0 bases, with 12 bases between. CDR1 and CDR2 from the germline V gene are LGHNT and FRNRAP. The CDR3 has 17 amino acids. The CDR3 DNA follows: TGTGCTAGTGGTTTGGTACGCGGTTCTTCCTCTGGAAACACCATATATTTT. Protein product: CASGLVRGSSSGNTIYF.

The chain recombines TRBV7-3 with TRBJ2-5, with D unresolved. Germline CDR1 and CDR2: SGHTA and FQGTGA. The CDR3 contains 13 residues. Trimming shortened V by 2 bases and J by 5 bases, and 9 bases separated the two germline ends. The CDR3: CASSLSGSETQYF. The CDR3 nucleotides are TGTGCCAGCAGCTTATCTGGCTCGGAGACCCAGTACTTC.

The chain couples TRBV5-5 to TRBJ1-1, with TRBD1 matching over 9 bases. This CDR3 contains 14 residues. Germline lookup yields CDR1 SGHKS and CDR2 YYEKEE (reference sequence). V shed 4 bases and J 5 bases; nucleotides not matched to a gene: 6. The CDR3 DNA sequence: TGTGCCAGCAGCGCCGGACAGGGGAGGACTGAAGCTTTCTTT. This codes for CASSAGQGRTEAFF.